One and the same sample provided the 13 T cell receptor beta chains below, sequenced in a study of molecular identifiers for immune sequencing clone quantification. TCRdb ran MiXCR on the PCR reads and lists one entry per CDR3 protein. The sample has 300,000 to 400,000 distinct CDR3 sequences; 20% to 25% are singletons. Sequencing used naive CD8+ T cells from blood, with Jurkat cell RNA spiked in. Specified subset: FACS-sorted CD8+CD4-CCR7+CD45RA+ naive T cells. Receptors originate from a human donor in good health. Some libraries in this study had Jurkat cell RNA spiked in.

This clonotype was found many times. The rearrangement uses TRBV7-6 and TRBJ2-7; D is unclear. CDR1 is SGHVS, CDR2 FNYEAQ, per germline. V was shortened by 4 bases and J by 3 bases, with 10 bases between the two germline ends. This CDR3 contains 13 residues. CDR3 loop: CASSSGPNYEQYF. The CDR3 DNA follows: TGTGCCAGCAGCTCCGGCCCTAACTACGAGCAGTACTTC.

Concerning this clonotype: A read error may explain this, as a much larger clone is one base away. The rearrangement links TRBV27 to TRBJ2-7; TRBD2 matches 12 bases. Trimming took 5 bases from V and 0 from J; bases not matched to a gene: 8. Germline CDR1 MNHEY, CDR2 SMNVEV (reference sequence). CDR3 length: 17 amino acids. CDR3 nucleotides: TGTGCCAGCAGTACCAGGACTAGCGGGGCCACCTCCTACGAGCAGTACTTC. This sequence encodes CASSTRTSGATSYEQYF.

Remarks on this clonotype: A much larger clone lies one base from this, so it may be a read error. V gene TRBV2 combines with J gene TRBJ2-7; D remains ambiguous. CDR1 and CDR2 from the germline V gene are SNHLY and FYNNEI. The CDR3 is 11 amino acids. V was pared by 11 bases and J by 1 base, with 9 bases between. CDR3 protein: CARTTSYEQYF. The DNA for the CDR3 is TGTGCCCGCACCACGTCCTACGAGCAGTACTTC.

Concerning this clonotype itself: This could be a read error, since a much larger clone is one nucleotide away. This rearrangement joins TRBV7-6 to TRBJ2-2, with TRBD1 matching 7 bases. CDR1 and CDR2 (germline): SGHVS, FNYEAQ. This CDR3 is built from 16 residues. CDR3 loop: CAGSFNDRENTGELFF. DNA of the CDR3: TGTGCCGGCAGCTTCAACGACAGGGAGAACACCGGGGAGCTGTTTTTT.

This clonotype was found many times. The rearrangement uses TRBV2 and TRBJ1-5; D might be TRBD1 (6 bases). The CDR3 loop spans 15 amino acids. V gave up 5 bases and J gave up 3 bases, with 14 bases separating them. Per germline, CDR1 SNHLY and CDR2 FYNNEI. The DNA for the CDR3 is TGTGCCAGCAGTCATAAGGGGGGCTTCAATCAGCCCCAGCATTTT. It yields the protein CASSHKGGFNQPQHF.

On this clonotype: This may come from a read error, since a much larger clone is one base off. The chain is built from TRBV7-9 and TRBJ1-4, with D possibly being TRBD1 (6 bases). Germline lookup yields CDR1 SEHNR and CDR2 FQNEAQ (reference sequence). This CDR3 is built from 15 residues. DNA for the CDR3: TGTGCCTGCAGCCCCGACAGGCCCACTAATGAAAAACTGTTTTTT. This gives the protein CACSPDRPTNEKLFF. Variable domain in full (rest from reference TRBV7-9 and TRBJ1-4): DTGVSQNPRHKITKRGQNVTFRCDPISEHNRLYWYRQTLGQGPEFLTYFQNEAQLEKSRLLSDRFSAERPKGSFSTLEIQRTEQGDSAMYLCACSPDRPTNEKLFFGSGTQLSVL.

In its sample, this clonotype was seen many times. The rearrangement links TRBV12-3 or TRBV12-4 to TRBJ1-5; D may be TRBD1 (5 bases). The V end lost 6 bases, the J end lost 1 base, and 10 bases lay between the germline ends. This CDR3 has 14 amino acids. The CDR3 DNA reads as TGTGCCAGCAGCTTCGGACAAAGCAATCAGCCCCAGCATTTT. Its protein product is CASSFGQSNQPQHF.

The chain recombines TRBV20-1 with TRBJ2-1, with 9 bases that match TRBD2. CDR1 DFQATT and CDR2 SNEGSKA come from the germline V gene (reference sequence). The junction had 11 bases not matched to a gene; V was cut back by 2 bases and J by 9 bases. The CDR3 length is 15 residues. The CDR3 DNA is TGCAGTGCTAGACCGATAGCGGGAGATGGGGTTGAGCAGTTCTTC. Its protein is CSARPIAGDGVEQFF.

J is TRBJ1-1 and V is TRBV28; a weak D match, TRBD1 (5 bases). Germline V lookup: CDR1 MDHEN, CDR2 SYDVKM. Trimming took 6 bases from V and 0 from J, leaving 20 bases between them. The CDR3 loop spans 17 amino acids. Written as DNA, the CDR3 is TGTGCCAGCAGGCCTTTGACTGAGGGGACTCTGAACACTGAAGCTTTCTTT. Residues: CASRPLTEGTLNTEAFF.

This clonotype occurred many times. The chain carries TRBV19 and TRBJ2-5; 9 bases align to TRBD2. Germline CDR1 is LNHDA and CDR2 is SQIVND (reference sequence). CDR3 length: 15 amino acids. J was trimmed by 3 bases and V by 10 bases; bases with no gene match: 12. The CDR3 DNA is TGTGCCACCAAATTAATGACTAGCGGCGAAGAGACCCAGTACTTC. Translating gives CATKLMTSGEETQYF.

To note about this clonotype: With a much larger clone just one base away, this may be a read error. V gene TRBV20-1 combines with J gene TRBJ2-1; TRBD2 might be the D (5 bases). CDR3 length: 11 residues. Germline CDR1 DFQATT, CDR2 SNEGSKA (reference sequence). CDR3 sequence reads: CGAQLVSEQFF. For the CDR3, the DNA is TGCGGTGCTCAACTAGTAAGTGAGCAGTTCTTC.

For this clonotype: Sequence at one end of the junction differs from germline and may be a read error. The V gene is TRBV6-2 or TRBV6-3, the J gene TRBJ2-4; unclear D gene. CDR1 is MNHEY and CDR2 is SVGEGT in the germline V gene. The CDR3 runs 17 residues. CDR3 in amino acids: CASTYNGLVLAKTIQYF. CDR3 in DNA: TGTGCCAGCACCTACAATGGGCTGGTGCTGGCCAAAACCATTCAGTACTTC.

In this sample, this clonotype turned up a few times. The V gene is TRBV5-4, the J gene TRBJ2-2; 7 bases agree with TRBD2. The CDR3 has 17 amino acids. The V and J ends lost 4 bases and 3 bases, in that order; junction bases with no gene match: 12. The V gene's germline CDR1 is SGHNT and CDR2 YYREEE (reference sequence). CDR3 residues: CASSLNLGEGHTGELFF. In nucleotides, the CDR3 is TGTGCCAGCAGCCTTAATCTGGGGGAGGGCCACACCGGGGAGCTGTTTTTT. Combining the CDR3 with reference TRBV5-4 and TRBJ2-2 gives the whole variable domain ETGVTQSPTHLIKTRGQQVTLRCSSQSGHNTVSWYQQALGQGPQFIFQYYREEENGRGNFPPRFSGLQFPNYSSELNVNALELDDSALYLCASSLNLGEGHTGELFFGEGSRLTVL.